These T cell receptor beta chains were read from a single sample in a study of blood T cell repertoires in COVID-19. Generated by immunoSEQ multiplex PCR, the TCRdb table keeps only in-frame clones and is missing some. The sample holds some 6,300 clones, approximately 90% seen once. Specimen: peripheral blood. All receptors come from a human donor in a cohort sampled during active COVID-19. Each CDR3 is given with its conserved first and last residue. The D gene is left open where the match is weak. Clone size is stated in some rows and not others, as once, few, many or a class when expanded.

CDR3 protein: CASSIRAGGETQYF; CDR3 DNA: TGTGCCAGTAGTATTCGGGCAGGGGGCGAGACCCAGTACTTC; V gene: TRBV19; CDR3 length: 14; D gene: TRBD1; clone size: .; J gene: TRBJ2-5
CDR3 protein: CAISEDRDYGYTF; CDR3 DNA: TGTGCCATCAGTGAAGACAGGGACTATGGCTACACCTTC; V gene: TRBV10-3; CDR3 length: 13; D gene: TRBD1; clone size: .; J gene: TRBJ1-2
CDR3 protein: CASTNARGINEQYF; CDR3 DNA: TGTGCCAGCACTAACGCTAGGGGAATAAACGAGCAGTACTTC; V gene: TRBV2; CDR3 length: 14; D gene: .; clone size: .; J gene: TRBJ2-7
CDR3 protein: CASSLPSGGSGNTIYF; CDR3 DNA: TGTGCCAGTAGTCTCCCCTCGGGGGGGTCTGGAAACACCATATATTTT; V gene: TRBV19; CDR3 length: 16; D gene: .; clone size: .; J gene: TRBJ1-3
CDR3 protein: CASRRAHNSGNTIYF; CDR3 DNA: TGTGCCAGCAGGCGGGCCCACAACTCTGGAAACACCATATATTTT; V gene: TRBV6-5; CDR3 length: 15; D gene: .; clone size: .; J gene: TRBJ1-3
CDR3 protein: CSASNRRGGETQYF; CDR3 DNA: TGCAGTGCTAGTAACCGGCGGGGTGGGGAGACCCAGTACTTC; V gene: TRBV20-1; CDR3 length: 14; D gene: .; clone size: .; J gene: TRBJ2-5
CDR3 protein: CASSPLAAGARLVDEQFF; CDR3 DNA: TGTGCCAGCAGCCCGCTCGCAGCGGGGGCTCGACTTGTAGATGAGCAGTTCTTC; V gene: TRBV7-2; CDR3 length: 18; D gene: TRBD2; clone size: .; J gene: TRBJ2-1
CDR3 protein: CASSGRQFNQPQHF; CDR3 DNA: TGTGCCAGCAGCGGTCGACAGTTTAATCAGCCCCAGCATTTT; V gene: TRBV9; CDR3 length: 14; D gene: .; clone size: .; J gene: TRBJ1-5
CDR3 protein: CASSVALANYEQYF; CDR3 DNA: TGTGCCAGCAGCGTAGCACTAGCGAACTACGAGCAGTACTTC; V gene: TRBV9; CDR3 length: 14; D gene: TRBD2; clone size: .; J gene: TRBJ2-7
CDR3 protein: CASSYRGQGPNTGELFF; CDR3 DNA: TGTGCCAGCAGTTATCGGGGACAGGGGCCGAACACCGGGGAGCTGTTTTTT; V gene: TRBV6-2/TRBV6-3; CDR3 length: 17; D gene: TRBD1; clone size: .; J gene: TRBJ2-2
CDR3 protein: CASSLWGGNQPQHF; CDR3 DNA: TGTGCCAGCAGTTTATGGGGCGGCAATCAGCCCCAGCATTTT; V gene: TRBV27; CDR3 length: 14; D gene: .; clone size: .; J gene: TRBJ1-5
CDR3 protein: CASSHPIGRGGTGELFF; CDR3 DNA: TGTGCCAGCAGCCACCCTATTGGGCGGGGGGGCACCGGGGAGCTGTTTTTT; V gene: TRBV3-1/TRBV3-2; CDR3 length: 17; D gene: TRBD2; clone size: .; J gene: TRBJ2-2
CDR3 protein: CASSRYGTKNKNIQYF; CDR3 DNA: TGTGCCAGCAGCCGGTACGGGACTAAAAACAAAAACATTCAGTACTTC; V gene: TRBV7-8; CDR3 length: 16; D gene: TRBD2; clone size: .; J gene: TRBJ2-4
CDR3 protein: CASSPGDNEQFF; CDR3 DNA: TGTGCCAGCAGCCCAGGGGACAATGAGCAGTTCTTC; V gene: TRBV9; CDR3 length: 12; D gene: .; clone size: .; J gene: TRBJ2-1
CDR3 protein: CATDDTDPLAKNIQYF; CDR3 DNA: TGTGCCACCGACGACACGGATCCCCTAGCCAAAAACATTCAGTACTTC; V gene: TRBV24-1; CDR3 length: 16; D gene: .; clone size: once; J gene: TRBJ2-4
CDR3 protein: CASSSWTAEQFF; CDR3 DNA: TGTGCCAGCAGCTCTTGGACAGCGGAGCAGTTCTTC; V gene: TRBV5-6; CDR3 length: 12; D gene: .; clone size: .; J gene: TRBJ2-1
CDR3 protein: CAWSVRANGYTF; CDR3 DNA: TGTGCCTGGAGTGTGCGGGCGAATGGCTACACCTTC; V gene: TRBV30; CDR3 length: 12; D gene: .; clone size: .; J gene: TRBJ1-2
CDR3 protein: CASSLGGQGDYGYTF; CDR3 DNA: TGTGCCAGCAGCTTAGGGGGACAGGGCGACTATGGCTACACCTTC; V gene: TRBV7-8; CDR3 length: 15; D gene: TRBD1; clone size: .; J gene: TRBJ1-2
CDR3 protein: CASSIMGAIGNSPLHF; CDR3 DNA: TGCGCCAGCAGCATTATGGGGGCGATTGGTAATTCACCCCTCCACTTT; V gene: TRBV4-1; CDR3 length: 16; D gene: .; clone size: .; J gene: TRBJ1-6
CDR3 protein: CASSPGTSGRAVTGELFF; CDR3 DNA: TGCGCCAGCAGTCCCGGGACTAGCGGGAGGGCCGTCACCGGGGAGCTGTTTTTT; V gene: TRBV10-2; CDR3 length: 18; D gene: TRBD2; clone size: .; J gene: TRBJ2-2
CDR3 protein: CATRDRSGANVLTF; CDR3 DNA: TGTGCCACCCGGGACAGGTCTGGGGCCAACGTCCTGACTTTC; V gene: TRBV28; CDR3 length: 14; D gene: TRBD1; clone size: .; J gene: TRBJ2-6
CDR3 protein: CASSQPLRGTGELFF; CDR3 DNA: TGCGCCAGCAGCCAACCCCTCCGGGGGACCGGGGAGCTGTTTTTT; V gene: TRBV4-1; CDR3 length: 15; D gene: .; clone size: few; J gene: TRBJ2-2
CDR3 protein: CAIGIRADSYEQYF; CDR3 DNA: TGTGCCATCGGAATCAGGGCTGACTCCTACGAGCAGTACTTC; V gene: TRBV10-3; CDR3 length: 14; D gene: .; clone size: .; J gene: TRBJ2-7
CDR3 protein: CASSVRGSKTDTQYF; CDR3 DNA: TGTGCCAGCAGCGTAAGGGGAAGTAAGACAGATACGCAGTATTTT; V gene: TRBV9; CDR3 length: 15; D gene: .; clone size: .; J gene: TRBJ2-3
CDR3 protein: CASSHAPAGENQPQHF; CDR3 DNA: TGCGCCAGCAGCCACGCCCCTGCGGGTGAGAATCAGCCCCAGCATTTT; V gene: TRBV4-1; CDR3 length: 16; D gene: .; clone size: .; J gene: TRBJ1-5
CDR3 protein: CATSDLVAWETQYF; CDR3 DNA: TGTGCCACCAGTGATTTGGTAGCCTGGGAGACCCAGTACTTC; V gene: TRBV24-1; CDR3 length: 14; D gene: .; clone size: .; J gene: TRBJ2-5
CDR3 protein: CASSIKTGLFEAFF; CDR3 DNA: TGTGCCAGTAGCATAAAGACAGGGTTATTCGAAGCTTTCTTT; V gene: TRBV19; CDR3 length: 14; D gene: TRBD1; clone size: .; J gene: TRBJ1-1
CDR3 protein: CASSEIFGTRQGATEAFF; CDR3 DNA: TGTGCCAGCAGTGAAATTTTTGGGACAAGACAGGGGGCCACTGAAGCTTTCTTT; V gene: TRBV6-1; CDR3 length: 18; D gene: TRBD1; clone size: .; J gene: TRBJ1-1
CDR3 protein: CASSPRQGHQPQHF; CDR3 DNA: TGTGCCAGCAGTCCCCGCCAGGGGCATCAGCCCCAGCATTTT; V gene: TRBV28; CDR3 length: 14; D gene: .; clone size: .; J gene: TRBJ1-5
CDR3 protein: CASSSTSARETQYF; CDR3 DNA: TGTGCCAGCAGCTCAACTAGCGCCCGAGAGACCCAGTACTTC; V gene: TRBV7-8; CDR3 length: 14; D gene: TRBD2; clone size: .; J gene: TRBJ2-5
CDR3 protein: CASRYRTGGSNTEAFF; CDR3 DNA: TGTGCCAGTAGATACCGGACTGGGGGGTCAAACACTGAAGCTTTCTTT; V gene: TRBV19; CDR3 length: 16; D gene: .; clone size: .; J gene: TRBJ1-1
CDR3 protein: CAIRQGNTEAFF; CDR3 DNA: TGTGCCATACGACAGGGGAACACTGAAGCTTTCTTT; V gene: TRBV10-3; CDR3 length: 12; D gene: TRBD1; clone size: .; J gene: TRBJ1-1
CDR3 protein: CASSGIAGRQETQYF; CDR3 DNA: TGTGCCAGCAGTGGGATAGCGGGGCGCCAAGAGACCCAGTACTTC; V gene: TRBV28; CDR3 length: 15; D gene: TRBD2; clone size: .; J gene: TRBJ2-5
CDR3 protein: CASSSGHLNTEAFF; CDR3 DNA: TGTGCCAGCAGCTCGGGACACTTGAACACTGAAGCTTTCTTT; V gene: TRBV6-2/TRBV6-3; CDR3 length: 14; D gene: .; clone size: .; J gene: TRBJ1-1
CDR3 protein: CASSCTNRGSNNYEQYF; CDR3 DNA: TGTGCTAGCAGTTGCACAAACAGGGGAAGTAACAACTACGAGCAGTACTTC; V gene: TRBV7-7; CDR3 length: 17; D gene: TRBD1; clone size: .; J gene: TRBJ2-7
CDR3 protein: CASSPGQTYNEQFF; CDR3 DNA: TGTGCCAGCAGCCCGGGACAGACCTACAATGAGCAGTTCTTC; V gene: TRBV28; CDR3 length: 14; D gene: TRBD1; clone size: .; J gene: TRBJ2-1
CDR3 protein: CASSYAAGADTQYF; CDR3 DNA: TGTGCCAGCAGCTATGCAGCGGGAGCGGATACGCAGTATTTT; V gene: TRBV27; CDR3 length: 14; D gene: TRBD2; clone size: .; J gene: TRBJ2-3
CDR3 protein: CASRPPGTEAFF; CDR3 DNA: TGTGCCAGCAGACCCCCTGGGACAGAGGCTTTCTTT; V gene: TRBV6-5; CDR3 length: 12; D gene: TRBD1; clone size: .; J gene: TRBJ1-1
CDR3 protein: CASSPIGTKNIQYF; CDR3 DNA: TGTGCCAGCAGCCCTATCGGGACCAAAAACATTCAGTACTTC; V gene: TRBV14; CDR3 length: 14; D gene: .; clone size: .; J gene: TRBJ2-4
CDR3 protein: CASSLPRTQERYSGNTIYF; CDR3 DNA: TGTGCCAGCAGTCTTCCACGGACTCAAGAGCGCTACTCTGGAAACACCATATATTTT; V gene: TRBV28; CDR3 length: 19; D gene: .; clone size: once; J gene: TRBJ1-3
CDR3 protein: CASSAMGLETDTQYF; CDR3 DNA: TGTGCCAGCAGTGCCATGGGTTTGGAGACAGATACGCAGTATTTT; V gene: TRBV6-4; CDR3 length: 15; D gene: .; clone size: few; J gene: TRBJ2-3
CDR3 protein: CASKLAGGPIETQYF; CDR3 DNA: TGTGCCAGCAAACTAGCGGGGGGCCCAATCGAGACCCAGTACTTC; V gene: TRBV7-2; CDR3 length: 15; D gene: TRBD2; clone size: .; J gene: TRBJ2-5
CDR3 protein: CASSRVDRGGTEAFF; CDR3 DNA: TGTGCCAGCAGTAGGGTTGACAGGGGGGGCACTGAAGCTTTCTTT; V gene: TRBV6-6; CDR3 length: 15; D gene: TRBD1; clone size: .; J gene: TRBJ1-1
CDR3 protein: CASSYRRGSGNTIYF; CDR3 DNA: TGTGCTAGCAGCTACCGCAGGGGCTCTGGAAACACCATATATTTT; V gene: TRBV7-7; CDR3 length: 15; D gene: .; clone size: .; J gene: TRBJ1-3
CDR3 protein: CASSPRTSGGTDTQYF; CDR3 DNA: TGTGCCAGCAGTCCTCGAACTAGCGGGGGCACAGATACGCAGTATTTT; V gene: TRBV2; CDR3 length: 16; D gene: TRBD2; clone size: .; J gene: TRBJ2-3
CDR3 protein: CASSLADSPNEKLFF; CDR3 DNA: TGCGCCAGCAGCTTGGCCGACAGCCCTAATGAAAAACTGTTTTTT; V gene: TRBV5-1; CDR3 length: 15; D gene: .; clone size: .; J gene: TRBJ1-4
CDR3 protein: CASSRRGEETQYF; CDR3 DNA: TGTGCCAGCAGCCGACGGGGTGAGGAGACCCAGTACTTC; V gene: TRBV3-1/TRBV3-2; CDR3 length: 13; D gene: .; clone size: .; J gene: TRBJ2-5
CDR3 protein: CASSRTGTSGRGGSGVKETQYF; CDR3 DNA: TGCGCCAGCAGCCGAACCGGGACTAGCGGGAGGGGTGGCTCCGGGGTAAAAGAGACCCAGTACTTC; V gene: TRBV4-1; CDR3 length: 22; D gene: TRBD2; clone size: .; J gene: TRBJ2-5
CDR3 protein: CASSPSKGQGGWETQYF; CDR3 DNA: TGTGCCAGCAGCCCCTCGAAGGGACAGGGGGGTTGGGAGACCCAGTACTTC; V gene: TRBV3-1/TRBV3-2; CDR3 length: 17; D gene: TRBD1; clone size: .; J gene: TRBJ2-5
CDR3 protein: CSVGGGQETQYF; CDR3 DNA: TGCAGCGTTGGGGGGGGACAAGAGACCCAGTACTTC; V gene: TRBV29-1; CDR3 length: 12; D gene: TRBD2; clone size: .; J gene: TRBJ2-5
CDR3 protein: CASSEYMSPSSYEQYF; CDR3 DNA: TGTGCCAGCAGTGAATATATGTCACCCAGCTCCTACGAGCAGTACTTC; V gene: TRBV6-1; CDR3 length: 16; D gene: .; clone size: .; J gene: TRBJ2-7
CDR3 protein: CASSLAAGAYGEQYF; CDR3 DNA: TGCGCCAGCAGCTTGGCAGCGGGAGCGTACGGCGAGCAGTACTTC; V gene: TRBV5-1; CDR3 length: 15; D gene: TRBD2; clone size: .; J gene: TRBJ2-7
CDR3 protein: CASSQGVPGSEGEQYF; CDR3 DNA: TGTGCCAGCAGCCAAGGGGTCCCGGGCTCAGAGGGCGAGCAGTACTTC; V gene: TRBV3-1/TRBV3-2; CDR3 length: 16; D gene: .; clone size: .; J gene: TRBJ2-7